A selection of T cell receptor beta chains follows, all from one sample in a study of T cell responses to AZD1222 COVID-19 vaccine. This table comes from immunoSEQ multiplex PCR, and its TCRdb copy is limited to in-frame clones, with some not included. The table lists around 250,000 clones, approximately 93% of them singletons. This material consisted of peripheral blood, taken on day 0 of AZD1222 vaccination. All receptors derive from an adult in good health. Each CDR3 is given without its conserved first and last residue. The order of the fields is V gene, J gene, CDR3 protein.

v_call: TRBV25-1
j_call: TRBJ1-2
cdr3_aa: ASSPRGQPANYGYT

v_call: TRBV28
j_call: TRBJ1-2
cdr3_aa: ASRQGNYGYT

v_call: TRBV3-1/TRBV3-2
j_call: TRBJ2-2
cdr3_aa: ASSPREGTGELF

v_call: TRBV5-1
j_call: TRBJ2-1
cdr3_aa: ASSRDIWDEQF

v_call: TRBV29-1
j_call: TRBJ2-1
cdr3_aa: SVAVTSSYNEQF

v_call: TRBV19
j_call: TRBJ1-1
cdr3_aa: ASKSRPQGADEAF

v_call: TRBV2
j_call: TRBJ2-7
cdr3_aa: ASSEVVSYEQY

v_call: TRBV5-1
j_call: TRBJ2-3
cdr3_aa: ASSLEIGGDTQY

v_call: TRBV11-1
j_call: TRBJ2-7
cdr3_aa: ASSLAHGTSYEQY

v_call: TRBV4-2
j_call: TRBJ2-1
cdr3_aa: ASSQDTALYNEQF

v_call: TRBV2
j_call: TRBJ2-5
cdr3_aa: ATKAEETQY

v_call: TRBV19
j_call: TRBJ1-4
cdr3_aa: ASSSVRGSKLF

v_call: TRBV28
j_call: TRBJ1-2
cdr3_aa: ASSLWRTGTNGYT

v_call: TRBV19
j_call: TRBJ2-2
cdr3_aa: ASSSGRWDTGELF

v_call: TRBV6-5
j_call: TRBJ1-6
cdr3_aa: ATARENSPLH

v_call: TRBV7-2
j_call: TRBJ1-4
cdr3_aa: ASSAGTGGWEKLF

v_call: TRBV7-6
j_call: TRBJ2-5
cdr3_aa: ASSTTPDRRAGETQY

v_call: TRBV7-2
j_call: TRBJ2-3
cdr3_aa: ASSQDPLPTDTQY

v_call: TRBV29-1
j_call: TRBJ2-2
cdr3_aa: SVSGTWDGADTGELF

v_call: TRBV11-2
j_call: TRBJ2-7
cdr3_aa: ASSLDNYEQY

v_call: TRBV7-9
j_call: TRBJ2-1
cdr3_aa: ASSLSGYNEQF

v_call: TRBV5-1
j_call: TRBJ1-4
cdr3_aa: ASSSQGPPNEKLF

v_call: TRBV7-9
j_call: TRBJ2-2
cdr3_aa: ASSPGNHNTGELF

v_call: TRBV7-2
j_call: TRBJ1-4
cdr3_aa: ASSSSYSEKLF

v_call: TRBV6-5
j_call: TRBJ2-1
cdr3_aa: ASSYGGRGNNEQF

v_call: TRBV5-4
j_call: TRBJ2-1
cdr3_aa: ASSLAGAGGYNEQF

v_call: TRBV5-4
j_call: TRBJ1-4
cdr3_aa: ASSLGPGGDEKLF

v_call: TRBV14
j_call: TRBJ2-1
cdr3_aa: ASSPGRYNEQF

v_call: TRBV4-1
j_call: TRBJ1-2
cdr3_aa: ASSQVGFGYT

v_call: TRBV3-1/TRBV3-2
j_call: TRBJ1-2
cdr3_aa: ASSPGTGDLPGYT

v_call: TRBV6-2/TRBV6-3
j_call: TRBJ2-7
cdr3_aa: ASSQGRGRLTREQY

v_call: TRBV6-5
j_call: TRBJ1-5
cdr3_aa: ASGGPSNQPQH

v_call: TRBV15
j_call: TRBJ1-2
cdr3_aa: ATQRRAGGYT

v_call: TRBV7-9
j_call: TRBJ2-7
cdr3_aa: ASSPTSYEQY

v_call: TRBV15
j_call: TRBJ2-3
cdr3_aa: ATSRDPKGGTQY